The 31 T cell receptor beta chains reported below all come from one sample, sequenced in a study of patients and donors after allogeneic stem cell transplantation. Using its own MiXCR run on the RT-PCR reads, TCRdb lists one record per CDR3 protein. The table lists some 880,000 distinct CDR3 sequences, roughly 18% of them singletons. Sequencing used blood, either unsorted or a sorted T cell fraction (not recorded which). Receptors originate from a human donor who was either an allogeneic HSCT recipient or a stem cell or donor lymphocyte infusion donor (not recorded which). It is not recorded whose cells these are; they may come from a transplant donor.

V and J are TRBV2 and TRBJ2-1, with D perhaps matching TRBD2 (7 bases). Trimming stripped 4 bases from V and 7 bases from J, with 26 bases between. This CDR3 spans 18 amino acids. Germline lookup yields CDR1 SNHLY and CDR2 FYNNEI. For the CDR3, the DNA is TGTGCCAGCAGTGGGGGGGGGCTAGCGGAGCCTCTGTGGAATGAGCAGTTCTTC. As protein: CASSGGGLAEPLWNEQFF.

This clonotype has a handful of counts. The chain recombines TRBV20-1 with TRBJ2-1, with TRBD2 identical over 9 bases. This CDR3 has 15 residues. CDR1 and CDR2 (germline): DFQATT, SNEGSKA (reference sequence). V lost 1 base and J lost 8; bases outside the gene matches: 9. The CDR3 spells CSARVNSGRFYEQFF. The CDR3 region has the DNA TGCAGTGCTAGAGTTAATAGCGGGAGATTTTATGAGCAGTTCTTC.

This chain uses TRBV4-2 with TRBJ2-1; 9 bases map to TRBD2. Germline-derived CDR1 and CDR2 are LGHNA and YNFKEQ. V shed 0 bases, J shed 2 bases, and the junction held 8 bases outside the gene matches. This CDR3 contains 18 residues. In DNA, the CDR3 is TGTGCCAGCAGCCAAGAACTTGGGGCTAGCGGGGCCTACAATGAGCAGTTCTTC. Translated: CASSQELGASGAYNEQFF.

This clonotype appeared a few times. The rearrangement links TRBV9 to TRBJ2-1, with 10 bases matching TRBD1. Trimming took 3 bases from V and 8 from J; bases not matched to a gene: 14. In germline, CDR1 is SGDLS, CDR2 YYNGEE. The CDR3 contains 17 residues. The CDR3 sequence: CASSEYRDRGFRDEQFF. Here the CDR3 DNA reads TGTGCCAGCAGCGAATACCGGGACAGGGGTTTCAGGGATGAGCAGTTCTTC.

This clonotype has only a few counts. The CDR3 spells CASSLANRRDEQFF. Here the CDR3 DNA reads TGTGCCAGCAGTTTAGCGAACAGGCGGGATGAGCAGTTCTTC. The chain is built from TRBV12-3 or TRBV12-4 and TRBJ2-1; the D gene could be TRBD1 or TRBD2 (5 bases each). V lost 0 bases and J 8 bases, leaving 11 bases between the germline ends. This CDR3 has 14 amino acids.

The rearrangement uses TRBV3-1 and TRBJ1-2; D is uncertain. CDR3 length equals 14 residues. V was pared by 3 bases and J by 0 bases, with 8 bases between. The germline CDR1 and CDR2 sequences are LGHDT and YNNKEL (reference sequence). CDR3 in amino acids: CASSQADPNYGYTF. The CDR3 bases are TGTGCCAGCAGCCAGGCGGACCCTAACTATGGCTACACCTTC.

The chain employs TRBV6-1 and TRBJ1-2; tentative D call: TRBD1 (5 bases). Germline V gene data show CDR1 as MNHNS and CDR2 as SASEGT. V lost 8 bases to trimming and J lost 4 bases, with 8 bases between them. This CDR3 is built from 11 residues. The CDR3 is CASHGGYGYTF. DNA for the CDR3: TGTGCCAGCCATGGGGGCTATGGCTACACCTTC.

The V call is TRBV4-3, the J call TRBJ2-6, with D possibly being TRBD2 (5 bases). The V end lost 5 bases, the J end lost 0 bases, and 8 bases lay between the germline ends. The CDR3 sequence is 15 residues long. Germline values: CDR1 LGHNA, CDR2 YSLEER. For the CDR3, the DNA is TGCGCCAGCAGCGACTACAGCTCTGGGGCCAACGTCCTGACTTTC. Its protein is CASSDYSSGANVLTF.

This clonotype occurred many times. The CDR3 DNA reads as TGCGCCAGCAGCTTCGGCAGTCCCTATAATTCACCCCTCCACTTT. Translated: CASSFGSPYNSPLHF. V gene TRBV5-1 combines with J gene TRBJ1-6; D is unclear. The V end was cut by 2 bases, the J end by 2 bases, with 8 bases between. CDR1 is SGHRS, CDR2 YFSETQ, per germline. The CDR3 contains 15 residues.

The rearrangement links TRBV21-1 to TRBJ1-4. TRBV21-1 is given as a pseudogene. The CDR3 totals 14 residues. The CDR3 DNA reads as TGTGCCAGCAGCCCAAGGAGGGGTAATGAAAAACTGTTTTTT. Residues: CASSPRRGNEKLFF.

This clonotype was detected only a few times. The chain has TRBV20-1 and TRBJ1-2; D is undetermined. V was shortened by 3 bases and J by 1 base, with 12 bases between the two germline ends. This CDR3 comprises 14 residues. Per germline, CDR1 DFQATT and CDR2 SNEGSKA (reference sequence). This CDR3 reads CSASLPGINYGYTF. DNA of the CDR3: TGCAGTGCTAGTCTGCCAGGAATTAACTATGGCTACACCTTC.

This clonotype was detected a few times. This chain joins TRBV20-1 and TRBJ2-7, with TRBD2 identical over 8 bases. CDR1 is DFQATT, CDR2 SNEGSKA, per germline (reference sequence). The CDR3 contains 18 residues. The trim removed 0 bases at V and 0 bases at J, leaving 13 bases unmatched. This CDR3 reads CSARDSSGSWWGSYEQYF. The CDR3 DNA sequence: TGCAGTGCTAGAGATTCCAGCGGGAGCTGGTGGGGCTCCTACGAGCAGTACTTC.

This clonotype was seen more than once but under ten times. V and J are TRBV12-3 or TRBV12-4 and TRBJ1-1; 7 nucleotides agree with TRBD1. This CDR3 contains 12 residues. V shed 7 bases, J shed 6 bases, and the junction held 5 bases outside the gene matches. The CDR3 reads CASTRGDAEAFF. The CDR3, as DNA: TGTGCCAGCACCAGGGGGGACGCTGAAGCTTTCTTT.

The chain joins TRBV7-9 to TRBJ2-1; 11 positions agree with TRBD2. With 5 bases clipped from V and 7 bases from J, the junction kept 10 bases outside the gene matches. Germline-derived CDR1 and CDR2 are SEHNR and FQNEAQ (reference sequence). The CDR3 is made up of 16 amino acids. DNA for the CDR3: TGTGCCAGCAGCCCGCGCACTAGCGGGAGTCGAAATGAGCAGTTCTTC. This encodes CASSPRTSGSRNEQFF.

This clonotype has only a few counts. The chain employs TRBV28 and TRBJ1-1; no firm D call. Germline CDR1 reads MDHEN; CDR2 reads SYDVKM. V dropped 6 bases and J dropped 5 bases, with 10 bases sitting between them. The CDR3 spans 12 residues. The CDR3 sequence is CASSFLRTEAFF. CDR3 in DNA: TGTGCCAGCAGCTTCTTAAGGACTGAAGCTTTCTTT.

This chain links TRBV5-1 with TRBJ2-2; D perhaps matches TRBD2 (6 bases). Germline loops: CDR1 SGHRS, CDR2 YFSETQ. Trimming stripped 6 bases from V and 1 base from J, with 16 bases between. This CDR3 is 16 amino acids long. CDR3 residues: CASNRDSLLNTGELFF. In DNA form, the CDR3 reads TGCGCCAGCAATCGGGACTCCCTCCTGAACACCGGGGAGCTGTTTTTT.

This chain links TRBV2 with TRBJ2-5; TRBD2 aligns across 7 bases. CDR1 and CDR2 from the germline V gene are SNHLY and FYNNEI. J lost 1 base, V lost 7 bases, and 12 bases had no gene match. The CDR3 extends over 16 amino acids. CDR3 DNA sequence: TGTGCCAGCACCCCGCGGGAGCTTTTGGGCCAAGAGACCCAGTACTTC. This gives the protein CASTPRELLGQETQYF.

DNA of the CDR3: TGCAGTGCTAGAGTGGTGGGGTGGACTGAAGCTTTCTTT. Its translation is CSARVVGWTEAFF. The chain has TRBV20-1 and TRBJ1-1; the D is unclear. CDR1 and CDR2 (germline): DFQATT, SNEGSKA (reference sequence). This CDR3 has 13 residues. V gave up 1 base and J gave up 5 bases, with 11 bases separating them.

The chain joins TRBV12-3 or TRBV12-4 to TRBJ2-1; TRBD2 matches at 7 bases. J lost 10 bases, V lost 4 bases, and 10 bases had no gene match. The CDR3 runs 14 residues. CDR3 nucleotides: TGTGCCAGCAGTTCTCTAAATGGCGGGGGAGAGCAGTTCTTC. It yields the protein CASSSLNGGGEQFF.

A few counts support this clonotype. This sequence joins TRBV10-3 and TRBJ2-3, with D possibly called TRBD1 or TRBD2 (5 bases each). Germline CDR1 ENHRY, CDR2 SYGVKD. This CDR3 region has 15 residues. The V and J ends lost 6 bases and 0 bases respectively, with 13 bases between them. The CDR3 DNA reads TGTGCCATCAGAAGGGACGGGCAGAGCACAGATACGCAGTATTTT. Translated, it gives CAIRRDGQSTDTQYF.

V is TRBV28 and J is TRBJ2-1; TRBD1 is a possible D gene (5 bases). The CDR3 totals 16 residues. V was cut by 6 bases and J by 2 bases, with 17 bases left in between. Per germline, CDR1 MDHEN and CDR2 SYDVKM. CDR3 DNA sequence: TGTGCCAGCAGATTACAGGCGTCCCCCACCTACAATGAGCAGTTCTTC. It specifies CASRLQASPTYNEQFF.

The chain uses TRBV6-5 and TRBJ1-1, with D unclear. This CDR3 is built from 15 residues. V was shortened by 2 bases and J by 4 bases, with 14 bases between the two germline ends. Germline CDR1 reads MNHEY; CDR2 reads SVGAGI. The CDR3 spells CASSYLPGPGTEAFF. The CDR3 coding sequence is TGTGCCAGCAGTTACCTGCCCGGCCCCGGCACTGAAGCTTTCTTT.

This clonotype was detected a few times. The rearrangement links TRBV6-5 to TRBJ2-3; a possible D gene is TRBD1 (5 bases). There are 16 residues in the CDR3. V lost 2 bases and J lost 3, with 15 bases in between. CDR1 MNHEY and CDR2 SVGAGI come from the germline V gene. The CDR3 loop is CASSYGATSQTDTQYF. CDR3 in DNA: TGTGCCAGCAGTTACGGGGCCACGAGTCAAACAGATACGCAGTATTTT.

J is TRBJ2-7 and V is TRBV3-1; a weak D match, TRBD1 (5 bases). Germline CDR1 LGHDT, CDR2 YNNKEL (reference sequence). The V end was cut by 3 bases, the J end by 1 base, with 10 bases between. The CDR3 has 14 residues. The CDR3 DNA reads as TGTGCCAGCAGCCATCAGGGTTCGTCCTACGAGCAGTACTTC. The encoded protein is CASSHQGSSYEQYF.

V is TRBV2 and J is TRBJ2-1, with a possible D match to TRBD2 (5 bases). Germline values: CDR1 SNHLY, CDR2 FYNNEI. CDR3 length: 10 residues. V lost 7 bases and J 13 bases, leaving 11 bases between the germline ends. The CDR3 protein is CASTRVVQFF. DNA for the CDR3: TGTGCCAGCACGAGGGTGGTACAGTTCTTC.

This rearrangement joins TRBV11-3 to TRBJ1-3, with TRBD1 matching 9 bases. The length of the CDR3 is 15 residues. CDR1 is SGHNT, CDR2 YENEEA, per germline. The trim removed 5 bases at V and 4 bases at J, leaving 6 bases unmatched. CDR3 in amino acids: CASSHGTGMGNTIYF. For the CDR3, the DNA is TGTGCCAGCAGCCACGGGACAGGGATGGGAAACACCATATATTTT.

V usage is TRBV12-3 or TRBV12-4 and J usage is TRBJ2-7; tentative D call: TRBD1 (6 bases). This CDR3 comprises 15 residues. The V end was cut by 4 bases, the J end by 0 bases, with 13 bases between. CDR3: CASSWGPQTSYEQYF. As DNA, the CDR3 is TGTGCCAGCAGTTGGGGGCCCCAAACCTCCTACGAGCAGTACTTC.

The chain combines TRBV5-6 with TRBJ1-1; weak D call: TRBD1 (5 bases). The ends were cut back, 3 bases at V and 5 bases at J, with 14 bases in the middle. CDR1 and CDR2 from the germline V gene are SGHDT and YYEEEE. This CDR3 has 14 residues. The CDR3 region has the DNA TGTGCCAGCAGCTCTATGGGGGGAAGGACTGAAGCTTTCTTT. Translation gives CASSSMGGRTEAFF.

In its sample, this clonotype was seen a few times. This CDR3 reads CASSLAGTAGLAGTNEQFF. The CDR3 DNA follows: TGCGCCAGCAGCTTGGCCGGGACAGCGGGACTAGCGGGTACGAATGAGCAGTTCTTC. The J gene is TRBJ2-1, the V gene TRBV5-1; 12 bases align to TRBD2. The junction had 14 bases not matched to a gene; V was cut back by 0 bases and J by 7 bases. The CDR3 totals 19 residues. Germline CDR1 and CDR2: SGHRS and YFSETQ.

CDR3 DNA: TGTGCCACCAGCAGAGATACCATAGAGACCCAGTACTTC. Protein sequence: CATSRDTIETQYF. This sequence joins TRBV15 and TRBJ2-5; D remains unclear. V was clipped by 0 bases and J by 4 bases, with 6 bases between them. The CDR3 contains 13 residues. The germline V gene encodes CDR1 LNHNV and CDR2 YYDKDF (reference sequence).

This clonotype was counted between two and nine times. V and J are TRBV6-5 and TRBJ1-2, with 7 nucleotides matching TRBD1. Trimming at V came to 7 bases and at J to 8 bases, leaving 7 bases not matched to a gene. Germline V gene lookup returns CDR1 MNHEY and CDR2 SVGAGI. CDR3 length equals 12 residues. CDR3 protein: CASIDRVGGYTF. CDR3 nucleotide sequence: TGTGCCAGCATTGACAGGGTGGGCGGCTACACCTTC.